This entry lists 14 T cell receptor beta chains sequenced from one sample in a study of Tregs in tolerant kidney transplant recipients. Sequencing used immunoSEQ multiplex PCR; TCRdb keeps in-frame clones, though not all of them. The specimen's table records over 25,000 clones. Sequenced material: CD8+ T cells from blood, taken before the transplant. These receptors were collected from a human donor who received a combined kidney and bone marrow transplant.

A remark on this clone: The sequence runs out 3 residues before the end of the CDR3; the remainder is reconstructed from the germline J gene. The J gene is TRBJ2-2, the V gene TRBV7-9; D is perhaps TRBD1 (6 bases). The V gene's germline CDR1 is SEHNR and CDR2 FQNEAQ (reference sequence). V gave up 4 bases and J gave up 6 bases, with 9 bases separating them. The CDR3 length is 13 residues. The CDR3 spells CASSSTGPGELFF. CDR3 DNA, as far as it was read: TGTGCCAGCAGCTCAACAGGGCCCGGGGAG.

On this clone itself: The sequence runs out 3 residues before the end of the CDR3; the remainder is reconstructed from the germline J gene. The rearrangement links TRBV7-6 to TRBJ2-1, with D unclear. This CDR3 is 13 amino acids long. CDR1 and CDR2 (germline): SGHVS, FNYEAQ. Trimming shortened V by 4 bases and J by 9 bases, and 13 bases separated the two germline ends. The sequenced part of the CDR3 DNA is TGTGCCAGCAGCTCCCCCGCGACGGGTGAG. This codes for CASSSPATGE. The CDR3 in its entirety is CASSSPATGEQFF.

With regard to this clone: The missing CDR3 end, 3 residues past where the read stops, is filled in from the germline J gene. The J gene is TRBJ1-3, the V gene TRBV2; no clear D gene. The length of the CDR3 is 14 residues. Germline-derived CDR1 and CDR2 are SNHLY and FYNNEI. The V end lost 6 bases, the J end lost 0 bases, and 9 bases lay between the germline ends. The CDR3 bases that were read are TGTGCCAGCAGCATCCAGTTCTCTGGAAACACC. It encodes CASSIQFSGNT. The complete CDR3 sequence is CASSIQFSGNTIYF.

Points on this clone: The observed sequence ends 3 residues before the CDR3 terminus, with the missing tail filled in from the germline J gene. The V gene is TRBV7-8, the J gene TRBJ1-1; possibly TRBD1 for D (6 bases). This CDR3 has 15 residues. Between the trimmed V and J ends, which lost 2 bases and 6 bases, there was a span of 16 bases. Germline V gene sequence: CDR1 SGHVS, CDR2 FQNEAQ. The sequenced part of the CDR3 DNA is TGTGCCAGCAGCTTACCGAGTCAGGGGTGGGCTGAA. Residues: CASSLPSQGWAE. The entire CDR3 sequence reads CASSLPSQGWAEAFF.

As regards this clone: The read terminates 3 residues ahead of where the CDR3 ends, so the germline J gene completes it. The chain combines TRBV5-1 with TRBJ1-1; D call uncertain. CDR3 length: 16 amino acids. V was pared by 1 base and J by 0 bases, with 13 bases between. Germline assignment: CDR1 SGHRS and CDR2 YFSETQ. The CDR3 sequence is CASSLSSVALNTEAFF. The CDR3 DNA, read in part, is TGCGCCAGCAGCTTGTCTTCGGTAGCACTGAACACTGAA. Complete variable domain (other parts from reference TRBV5-1 and TRBJ1-1): KAGVTQTPRYLIKTRGQQVTLSCSPISGHRSVSWYQQTPGQGLQFLFEYFSETQRNKGNFPGRFSGRQFSNSRSEMNVSTLELGDSALYLCASSLSSVALNTEAFFGQGTRLTVV.

About this clone itself: The observed sequence ends 3 residues before the CDR3 terminus, with the missing tail filled in from the germline J gene. The V call is TRBV20-1, the J call TRBJ2-3; the D gene is possibly TRBD2 (6 bases). CDR3 length: 14 amino acids. The V gene's germline CDR1 is DFQATT and CDR2 SNEGSKA (reference sequence). CDR3 DNA, as far as it was read: TGCAGTGCTAGCGGGGTTTCGGGAGTTAGTGCG. It is translated as CSASGVSGVSA. The full CDR3 sequence reads CSASGVSGVSAQYF.

Remarks on this clone: Coverage ceases 3 residues before the CDR3 finishes, and the germline J gene fills in the end. The V gene is TRBV5-1, the J gene TRBJ2-2; 16 bases map to TRBD2. Germline V gene data show CDR1 as SGHRS and CDR2 as YFSETQ. The CDR3 totals 19 residues. V shed 0 bases and J 4 bases; nucleotides not matched to a gene: 6. The chain's CDR3 is CASSLGGLAGGRGTGELFF. The part of the CDR3 DNA that was read is TGCGCCAGCAGCTTGGGGGGACTAGCGGGAGGGCGGGGCACCGGGGAG.

With regard to this clone: The sequenced fragment ends 3 residues before the CDR3 boundary, so the rest is inferred from the germline J gene. This rearrangement joins TRBV19 to TRBJ1-5, with 9 positions matching TRBD1. The germline gives CDR1 LNHDA, CDR2 SQIVND (reference sequence). This CDR3 is built from 18 residues. The J segment lost 0 bases and the V segment lost 2 bases, leaving 8 bases of the junction unmatched. The CDR3 reads CASSIRDRAPYSNQPQHF. The DNA read from the CDR3 is TGTGCCAGTAGTATACGGGACAGGGCCCCTTATAGCAATCAGCCC.

Points on this clone: The CDR3 extends 3 residues past the end of the read, so its final part is completed from the germline J gene. V gene TRBV27 combines with J gene TRBJ2-2; unclear D gene. Trimming shortened V by 7 bases and J by 7 bases, and 13 bases separated the two germline ends. The CDR3 has 13 residues. The germline V gene encodes CDR1 MNHEY and CDR2 SMNVEV (reference sequence). CDR3 loop: CASTLPKGGELFF. The CDR3 bases that were read are TGTGCCAGCACCCTCCCCAAGGGCGGGGAG.

Partial CDR3 DNA: TGTGCCAGCAGCCGCGGACAGGGAGAGACC. Its translation: CASSRGQGET. The CDR3 reads in full as CASSRGQGETQYF. This chain uses TRBV7-9 with TRBJ2-5; 8 nucleotides agree with TRBD1. The CDR3 is cut off 3 residues early in the read; its end comes from the germline J gene. The germline CDR1 and CDR2 sequences are SEHNR and FQNEAQ (reference sequence). Trimming cost V 5 bases and J 4 bases; bases outside gene matches: 3. The CDR3 is 13 residues long.

With regard to this clone: The CDR3 end lies 3 residues beyond the end of the read and is filled in from the germline J gene. The V gene is TRBV19, the J gene TRBJ2-7, with 10 bases identical to TRBD2. The V segment lost 1 base and the J segment 3 bases; nucleotides outside the gene matches: 0. CDR1 and CDR2 (germline): LNHDA, SQIVND (reference sequence). CDR3 length: 14 residues. The sequenced CDR3 bases are TGTGCCAGTAGTATAGGACTAGCGGGCTACGAG. It is translated as CASSIGLAGYE. The entire CDR3 sequence reads CASSIGLAGYEQYF.

As for this clone: The DNA ends 3 residues before the CDR3 does, and the rest of the CDR3 is filled in from the germline J gene. This chain uses TRBV29-1 with TRBJ2-7; D is ambiguous. CDR3 length: 12 residues. Germline V CDR1 and CDR2: SQVTM, ANQGSEA. V shed 7 bases and J shed 1 base, with 11 bases lying between them. CDR3 bases read: TGCAGCGCTCTGACTGGATCCTACGAG. Its translation: CSALTGSYE. The full-length CDR3 reads as CSALTGSYEQYF.

In regard to this clone: The CDR3 is cut off 3 residues early in the read; its end comes from the germline J gene. At the DNA level, this CDR3 is encoded by other sequences in the same sample as well. The chain uses TRBV5-6 and TRBJ2-7; maybe TRBD2 (6 bases). Trimming removed 0 bases at V and 3 bases at J, with 7 bases between. This CDR3 has 13 residues. The germline V gene has CDR1 SGHDT and CDR2 YYEEEE. The covered CDR3 bases are TGTGCCAGCAGCTTGGGGACTATCTACGAG. Protein sequence: CASSLGTIYE. The complete CDR3 reads CASSLGTIYEQYF.

Remarks on this clone: The read terminates 3 residues before the CDR3 end, so the remaining end is supplied by the germline J gene. The chain employs TRBV7-9 and TRBJ1-5; no reliable D call. The CDR3 loop spans 10 amino acids. CDR1 is SEHNR and CDR2 is FQNEAQ in the germline V gene (reference sequence). The part of the CDR3 DNA that was read is TGTGCCAGCAGCGCGGATCCC. Residues: CASSADP. The CDR3 in full is CASSADPQHF.